This T cell receptor (beta chain) was recorded in a study of blood T cell repertoires in COVID-19. CDR1 is KGHDR, CDR2 SFDVKD, per germline. V lost 10 bases to trimming and J lost 3 bases, with 9 bases between them. The CDR3 runs 11 residues. This clone was seen only a few times. Method: immunoSEQ multiplex PCR; TCRdb's copy keeps in-frame clones and lacks some. Among roughly 380,000 clones, approximately 81% were seen once, and the ten largest hold roughly 3.4%. The clonotype comes from a woman aged 18-29 years with acute or convalescent COVID-19. Material for sequencing was peripheral blood. This chain links TRBV24-1 with TRBJ2-7; perhaps TRBD1 as D (6 bases). CDR3 residues: CATGAGYEQYF. CDR3 nucleotide sequence: TGTGCCACGGGGGCGGGCTACGAGCAGTACTTC.